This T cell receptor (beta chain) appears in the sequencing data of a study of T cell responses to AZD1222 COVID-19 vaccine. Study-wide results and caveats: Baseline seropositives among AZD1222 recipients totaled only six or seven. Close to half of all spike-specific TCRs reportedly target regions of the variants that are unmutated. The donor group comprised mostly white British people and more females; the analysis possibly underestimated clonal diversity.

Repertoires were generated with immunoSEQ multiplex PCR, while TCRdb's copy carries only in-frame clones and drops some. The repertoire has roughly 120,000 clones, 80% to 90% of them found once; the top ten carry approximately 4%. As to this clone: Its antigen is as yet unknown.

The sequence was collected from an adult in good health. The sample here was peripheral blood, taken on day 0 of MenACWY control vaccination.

CDR3 sequence: CASSPATGKGNTIYF. CDR3 DNA: TGTGCCAGCAGCCCCGCCACAGGGAAAGGAAACACCATATATTTT. This rearrangement joins TRBV7-2 to TRBJ1-3, with D possibly matching TRBD1 (6 bases). CDR3 length: 15 amino acids. CDR1 is SGHTA and CDR2 is FQGNSA in the germline V gene. V shed 5 bases and J shed 4 bases, with 15 bases lying between them.